What follows are 6 T cell receptor beta chains derived from one specimen sequenced in a study of vaccination effects on CD4 cells after COVID-19. Repertoires were generated with immunoSEQ multiplex PCR, while TCRdb's copy carries only in-frame clones and drops some. The repertoire consists of 73,000 or so clones, with around 81% occurring once and the leading ten covering roughly a tenth. Antigen-specific CD4+ T cells were first expanded with viral peptide pools by the ViraFEST assay and only then sequenced. An approximately 10-day culture period preceded the isolation of CD4+ T cells. All vaccine recipients tested negative for nucleocapsid antibodies and had never contracted SARS-CoV-2 infection. What these receptors recognize is not known. This specimen was CD4+ T cells from PBMCs cultured with SARS-CoV-2 spike peptides, taken before COVID-19 vaccination. The receptor source for this set is a human donor who received a COVID-19 vaccine.

The chain couples TRBV7-2 to TRBJ2-5; the D gene is possibly TRBD1 (5 bases). V was pared by 6 bases and J by 1 base, with 9 bases between. CDR3 length: 13 residues. CDR1 is SGHTA and CDR2 is FQGNSA in the germline V gene. This CDR3 reads CASRSGIQETQYF. CDR3 nucleotide sequence: TGTGCCAGCAGATCAGGGATCCAAGAGACCCAGTACTTC.

This clone came up a few times. The gene calls are TRBV2 and TRBJ1-6, with 7 bases matching TRBD1. Germline lookup yields CDR1 SNHLY and CDR2 FYNNEI. With 7 bases clipped from V and 6 bases from J, the junction kept 3 bases outside the gene matches. This CDR3 has 13 amino acids. CDR3 coding DNA: TGTGCCAGCACGGGACAGATTAATTCACCCCTCCACTTT. Protein sequence: CASTGQINSPLHF. Together with reference TRBV2 and TRBJ1-6, the CDR3 gives the full variable domain: EPEVTQTPSHQVTQMGQEVILRCVPISNHLYFYWYRQILGQKVEFLVSFYNNEISEKSEIFDDQFSVERPDGSNFTLKIRSTKLEDSAMYFCASTGQINSPLHFGNGTRLTVT.

This clone appeared a few times. The rearrangement uses TRBV28 and TRBJ2-7, with D perhaps matching TRBD1 or TRBD2 (5 bases each). V was pared by 6 bases and J by 5 bases, with 17 bases between. Per germline, CDR1 MDHEN and CDR2 SYDVKM. The CDR3 is 14 amino acids. The CDR3 DNA reads as TGTGCCAGCAGGATGAGCGGTGCAGGGAACGAGCAGTACGTC. Protein product: CASRMSGAGNEQYV.

The CDR3 sequence: CASTRGGAEGGYGYTF. Written as DNA, the CDR3 is TGTGCCAGCACCCGAGGGGGAGCGGAGGGAGGCTATGGCTACACCTTC. The rearrangement joins TRBV2 to TRBJ1-2; tentatively, D is TRBD1 (6 bases). V was clipped by 7 bases and J by 4 bases, with 22 bases between them. Germline V gene lookup returns CDR1 SNHLY and CDR2 FYNNEI. The CDR3 has 16 amino acids.

This clone was observed a single time. The chain recombines TRBV6-2 or TRBV6-3 with TRBJ2-1; TRBD1 aligns across 7 bases. J lost 3 bases, V lost 7 bases, and 9 bases had no gene match. Germline CDR1 MNHEY, CDR2 SVGEGT. CDR3 length: 15 amino acids. This chain's CDR3 is CASTPTGRYYNEQFF. CDR3 nucleotides: TGTGCCAGCACCCCGACAGGGCGCTACTACAATGAGCAGTTCTTC.

This chain links TRBV6-1 with TRBJ1-5; D possibly corresponds to TRBD1 (5 bases). The germline V gene has CDR1 MNHNS and CDR2 SASEGT. The V end was cut by 2 bases, the J end by 3 bases, with 8 bases between. The length of the CDR3 is 14 residues. DNA for the CDR3: TGTGCCAGCAGTGAACAGGGCTACAATCAGCCCCAGCATTTT. Amino acids: CASSEQGYNQPQHF.